The present T cell receptor beta chain was sequenced within a study of Ad26.COV2.S vaccination and SARS-CoV-2 variants (dated by TCRdb to about 2021). General notes on the study: Donors in the vaccine arm were drawn from COV1001, a phase I-IIa trial of Ad26.COV2.S in healthy adults that was multicentre, randomized, double-blind and placebo-controlled. Dosing of Ad26.COV2.S was intramuscular, at either 5x10^10 or 1x10^11 viral particles, delivered as one shot or as two shots spaced 56 days apart. TCRbeta repertoire sequencing was used to assess the specificity and breadth of SARS-CoV-2-reactive T cell receptors after Ad26.COV2.S vaccination. A total of 32 samples were included in the TCR-sequenced set, comprising roughly 20 Ad26.COV2.S vaccine recipients, 5 placebo recipients and 8 SARS-CoV-2 convalescent individuals. Participants in the trial were split at random into five groups of five each, receiving low-dose or high-dose Ad26.COV2.S once or twice, or else placebo on both occasions. Blinding of investigators to trial group allocation was maintained during experiments and outcome assessment.

Taken with the paper, the label for treatment or condition translates to: around 19 received Ad26.COV2.S at low or high dose, single or two shots; 5 received placebo; per-sample allocation not given. Repertoires of vaccine and placebo recipients were sequenced from samples collected on day 63 after the first injection. Between 29 July and 7 August 2020, Cohort 1b enrolled about two dozen adults aged 18-55 years at one site in Boston, USA. Ad26.COV2.S consisted of a replication-incompetent adenovirus type 26 vector by which a prefusion-stabilized SARS-CoV-2 spike protein from the original Wuhan strain was expressed. The immunoSEQ Assay was the method used to sequence TCRbeta CDR3 regions. After extraction, genomic DNA underwent amplification by bias-controlled multiplex PCR, followed by high-throughput sequencing. In the paper's pipeline: To quantify the absolute abundance of every unique TCRbeta CDR3 region, sequences were collapsed and filtered. T cell fraction was estimated by normalization of TCRbeta template counts to usable DNA, with usable DNA being measured through amplification of reference genes present in all nucleated cells. Repertoire TCRs were annotated as SARS-CoV-2-specific when V gene, CDR3 amino acid sequence and J gene were exactly matched to a known reactive TCR set. The reference SARS-CoV-2 TCR set was obtained from MIRA and was filtered for enrichment in COVID-19-positive ImmuneCODE repertoires, whereby public or cross-reactive TCRs were removed. Based on the MIRA antigens, annotated TCRs were further analysed at the level of specific ORF or position within ORF. Breadth was defined as the number of annotated unique rearrangements divided by the total number of unique productive rearrangements, and depth was defined as the summed frequency of the annotated unique rearrangements. Two-sided Wilcoxon rank-sum tests were applied when comparing TCR breadth between groups. The source is immuneACCESS, and TCRdb retained only in-frame sequences with V and J called. Part of the clones is not carried over; for the studies checked, unresolved V genes explain less than half of this, and the remainder is unexplained. V and J calls and clone size are those listed in that table; D and trimming were worked out from the DNA. The sample contains roughly 680,000 clones, around 90% of them found a single time. Clones ranked in the top ten supply around 1.4% of the sample.

Cut back by 4 bases and 4 bases, the V and J ends lie 11 bases apart. CDR1 and CDR2, looked up from the germline V gene, are SGHDN and FVKESK. There are 14 amino acids in the CDR3, from cysteine to phenylalanine inclusive. Of the read, only the CDR3 DNA is kept; its 42 bases are in frame from base 1. Study-level results and caveats: Spike-specific TCR breadth was higher in Ad26.COV2.S recipients than in placebo recipients (P = 0.0014). According to the authors, total T cell responses may have been underestimated by the TCR breadth and depth analyses. The study was not powered for comparison of responses between vaccine doses or regimens. Substantial breadth of spike-specific CD8+ and CD4+ T cell responses was reported after vaccination. Comparable non-spike TCR breadth was observed between vaccine and placebo recipients, consistent with only spike being contained in the vaccine.

With respect to this clone: The specificity of this receptor is unknown. The input lacks base qualities; no much larger clone sits a single base away.

The chain is assembled from TRBV14 and TRBJ2-1, and possibly TRBD1, on 6 matching bases. Sequencing used peripheral blood, obtained in a trial of Ad26.COV2.S vaccine versus placebo. The clonotype originates from a person aged 18-65 years who received the Ad26.COV2.S COVID-19 vaccine or a placebo. The CDR3 here reads CASSPSDRYNEQFF. The base sequence is TGTGCCAGCAGCCCCTCGGACAGATACAATGAGCAGTTCTTC.